Each of the 22 T cell receptor beta chains below was sequenced from the same sample in a study of spatial heterogeneity in lung cancer. Overall study findings and caveats: Counts of expanded alpha and beta TCRs within tumors tracked the tumor nonsynonymous mutation count.

Antigen specificity for these receptors is unknown. As for time point: sample taken at primary tumor resection. TCRdb re-called the 5' RACE reads through MiXCR, storing one row per CDR3 protein. The top ten clones hold under 25% of a sample with 10,000 or so distinct CDR3 sequences, about 6% of them seen once. The sample was lung tumor tissue, taken at surgery. All receptors derive from a female donor with early-stage non-small cell lung cancer.

By sample fraction, this clonotype is medium-sized. The genes are TRBV11-3 and TRBJ2-3, with 8 bases identical to TRBD2. The trim removed 4 bases at V and 6 bases at J, leaving 9 bases unmatched. The germline CDR1 and CDR2 sequences are SGHNT and YENEEA. This CDR3 spans 15 amino acids. CDR3 coding DNA: TGTGCCAGCAGCTCGGGGGGCGGGAGGTCGGATACGCAGTATTTT. The encoded protein is CASSSGGGRSDTQYF.

This clonotype was seen repeatedly, ten times or more. The chain links TRBV7-2 to TRBJ1-2, with D tentatively TRBD1 (6 bases). Germline V gene lookup returns CDR1 SGHTA and CDR2 FQGNSA. V lost 1 base, J lost 3 bases, and 9 bases lay in between. CDR3 size: 14 residues. CDR3 loop: CASSLVGGYYGYTF. CDR3 DNA: TGTGCCAGCAGCTTAGTTGGGGGCTACTATGGCTACACCTTC.

This clonotype came up many times. V gene TRBV14 combines with J gene TRBJ2-1; D is undetermined. The germline V and J ends were trimmed by 3 bases and 3 bases, with 9 bases remaining between them. CDR3 length: 14 amino acids. CDR1 and CDR2 (germline): SGHDN, FVKESK. The CDR3 sequence is CASSQATLYNEQFF. DNA of the CDR3: TGTGCCAGCAGCCAGGCCACGCTCTACAATGAGCAGTTCTTC.

This clonotype was seen many times. This chain connects TRBV6-1 to TRBJ2-3, with 9 bases identical to TRBD2. The CDR3 length is 15 residues. V lost 10 bases, J lost 5 bases, and 13 bases stayed unmatched. The V gene's germline CDR1 is MNHNS and CDR2 SASEGT. The CDR3 sequence is CATAFGAGGVDTQYF. DNA for the CDR3: TGTGCCACCGCCTTCGGGGCGGGGGGGGTAGATACGCAGTATTTT.

The sample holds many counts of this clonotype. This sequence joins TRBV6-6 and TRBJ1-5; D unresolved. V shed 5 bases and J shed 0 bases, with 8 bases lying between them. Germline V gene lookup returns CDR1 MNHNY and CDR2 SVGAGI (reference sequence). The CDR3 totals 14 residues. The CDR3 region has the DNA TGTGCCAGCAGTACAGAGGATAGCAATCAGCCCCAGCATTTT. Amino acids: CASSTEDSNQPQHF.

Note on this clonotype: The junction and the germline gene differ at one end; a read error may be behind it. The V call is TRBV7-6, the J call TRBJ2-5; TRBD2 is a possible D gene (5 bases). CDR1 and CDR2 from the germline V gene are SGHVS and FNYEAQ. The CDR3 contains 16 residues. In nucleotides, the CDR3 is TGTACCAGCAGCTTAGCGTTGTTTTGGGGTCAAGAGACCCAGTACTTC. The encoded protein is CTSSLALFWGQETQYF.

This clonotype was found many times. The chain uses TRBV29-1 and TRBJ2-1; the match to TRBD2 covers 12 bases. Germline V gene sequence: CDR1 SQVTM, CDR2 ANQGSEA. The CDR3 is 14 residues long. V shed 7 bases and J 6 bases; nucleotides not matched to a gene: 7. CDR3 sequence: CSAKLAGGGNEQFF. In nucleotides, the CDR3 is TGCAGCGCCAAACTAGCGGGAGGAGGCAATGAGCAGTTCTTC.

This clonotype was recorded at least ten times. The J gene is TRBJ2-1, the V gene TRBV12-3 or TRBV12-4, with D uncertain. V lost 6 bases, J lost 3 bases, and 15 bases lay in between. The CDR3 totals 15 residues. CDR3 DNA: TGTGCCAGCAGCCTCCTTGAAGACAACTACAATGAGCAGTTCTTC. Its protein product is CASSLLEDNYNEQFF.

This clonotype appeared many times. In nucleotides, the CDR3 is TGTGCCAGCAGTCCGGACAGGGTCGCTGAAGCTTTCTTT. It encodes CASSPDRVAEAFF. The genes are TRBV6-2 or TRBV6-3 and TRBJ1-1; 8 nucleotides align to TRBD1. The germline V gene encodes CDR1 MNHEY and CDR2 SVGEGT. This CDR3 region has 13 residues. The V gene end was trimmed by 5 bases and the J gene end by 6 bases; junction bases not matched to a gene: 5.

In its sample, this clonotype is medium-sized. The chain carries TRBV6-1 and TRBJ2-3; D not certain. Trimming cost V 5 bases and J 0 bases, with 21 bases left between them. Germline V CDR1 and CDR2: MNHNS, SASEGT. This CDR3 has 18 residues. Written as DNA, the CDR3 is TGTGCCAGCAGTACTTTGCCCCTTTCCGGCGGTAGCACAGATACGCAGTATTTT. It specifies CASSTLPLSGGSTDTQYF.

This clonotype was counted many times. This rearrangement joins TRBV20-1 to TRBJ1-6; D may be TRBD1 (6 bases). Trimming took 3 bases from V and 10 from J, leaving 13 bases between them. This CDR3 comprises 13 residues. CDR1 is DFQATT and CDR2 is SNEGSKA in the germline V gene (reference sequence). The CDR3 DNA reads TGCAGTGCTAGTTGGACAGAGGACTCACCCCTCCACTTT. The encoded protein is CSASWTEDSPLHF.

This clonotype occurred many times. The V and J genes are TRBV19 and TRBJ1-2; D might be TRBD1 (5 bases). This CDR3 contains 16 residues. Trimming took off 7 bases at V and 5 bases at J, with 23 bases between the two ends. In germline, CDR1 is LNHDA, CDR2 SQIVND (reference sequence). Here the CDR3 DNA reads TGTGCCAGTACCTCCCGCCGGGACCCCGAAAATTATGGCTACACCTTC. It is translated as CASTSRRDPENYGYTF. The full variable domain, in which reference TRBV19 and TRBJ1-2 provide the parts outside the CDR3, is DGGITQSPKYLFRKEGQNVTLSCEQNLNHDAMYWYRQDPGQGLRLIYYSQIVNDFQKGDIAEGYSVSREKKESFPLTVTSAQKNPTAFYLCASTSRRDPENYGYTFGSGTRLTVV.

This clonotype was found many times. The gene calls are TRBV7-2 and TRBJ2-7, with 7 bases matching TRBD1. Germline assignment: CDR1 SGHTA and CDR2 FQGNSA. Germline trimming cut 6 bases from V and 0 bases from J; bases unmatched to any gene: 2. The CDR3 totals 13 residues. The CDR3 sequence is CASRRDSSYEQYF. CDR3 DNA: TGTGCCAGCAGACGGGACAGCTCCTACGAGCAGTACTTC.

This clonotype was observed at least ten times. The gene calls are TRBV20-1 and TRBJ2-6; 8 bases match TRBD2. Trimming cost V 4 bases and J 0 bases; bases outside gene matches: 11. CDR1 DFQATT and CDR2 SNEGSKA come from the germline V gene (reference sequence). The CDR3 loop spans 18 amino acids. The DNA of the CDR3 is TGCAGTGCTATCCCCCTCTGGGCGGGAGGCTCTGGGGCCAACGTCCTGACTTTC. Translating gives CSAIPLWAGGSGANVLTF.

This clonotype showed up many times. The chain links TRBV12-3 or TRBV12-4 to TRBJ2-1, with 13 bases matching TRBD2. CDR3 length: 17 residues. The V and J ends lost 6 bases and 4 bases, in that order; junction bases with no gene match: 9. CDR3 sequence (DNA): TGTGCCAGCAGCCCAGGACTAGCGGGAGAGGTGTACAATGAGCAGTTCTTC. It yields the protein CASSPGLAGEVYNEQFF.

This clonotype was seen many times. The chain has TRBV7-9 and TRBJ2-3; perhaps TRBD1 as D (6 bases). V was cut by 5 bases and J by 4 bases, with 19 bases left in between. This CDR3 has 16 residues. Germline V gives CDR1 SEHNR, CDR2 FQNEAQ (reference sequence). The CDR3 loop is CASSTLGAGASDTQYF. The DNA for the CDR3 is TGTGCCAGCAGCACCCTTGGGGCAGGGGCTTCAGATACGCAGTATTTT.

This clonotype was seen many times. V usage is TRBV10-3 and J usage is TRBJ2-5; 8 bases fit TRBD1. The CDR3 extends over 14 amino acids. Germline V CDR1 and CDR2: ENHRY, SYGVKD. Trimming removed 7 bases from V and 2 bases from J; junction bases left unmatched: 6. In DNA, the CDR3 is TGTGCCATCAAGGTCACAGGGGGACAAGAGACCCAGTACTTC. Encoded protein: CAIKVTGGQETQYF.

This clonotype was counted ten times or more. J is TRBJ2-5 and V is TRBV7-9; 9 bases map to TRBD2. J was trimmed by 3 bases and V by 6 bases; bases with no gene match: 5. The CDR3 has 14 amino acids. Germline V lookup: CDR1 SEHNR, CDR2 FQNEAQ (reference sequence). The CDR3 protein is CASRSGLAEETQYF. In DNA form, the CDR3 reads TGTGCCAGCAGGTCGGGACTAGCAGAAGAGACCCAGTACTTC.

At least ten counts were recorded for this clonotype. V is TRBV11-2 and J is TRBJ2-3; 11 bases match TRBD2. CDR3 length equals 18 residues. Trimming cost V 1 base and J 0 bases; bases outside gene matches: 6. Germline V lookup: CDR1 SGHAT, CDR2 FQNNGV. CDR3 sequence (DNA): TGTGCCAGCAGCTTAGCTAGCGGGGGGATCCCTAGCACAGATACGCAGTATTTT. Protein product: CASSLASGGIPSTDTQYF.

This clonotype was seen repeatedly, ten times or more. This rearrangement joins TRBV20-1 to TRBJ2-1; possibly TRBD1 for D (6 bases). This CDR3 is built from 15 residues. Germline V gene data show CDR1 as DFQATT and CDR2 as SNEGSKA (reference sequence). V lost 3 bases to trimming and J lost 6 bases, with 18 bases between them. The DNA of the CDR3 is TGCAGTGCTAGGCGGATTCCCCAGGGGACCAATGAGCAGTTCTTC. Its translation: CSARRIPQGTNEQFF.

This clonotype was seen at least ten times. The chain has TRBV7-6 and TRBJ2-1; D tentatively fits TRBD1 or TRBD2 (5 bases each). The CDR3 is made up of 13 amino acids. V shed 1 base and J shed 8 bases, with 9 bases lying between them. The germline V gene has CDR1 SGHVS and CDR2 FNYEAQ. CDR3 in DNA: TGTGCCAGCAGCTTAGACCGGGGCCATGAGCAGTTCTTC. Protein product: CASSLDRGHEQFF.

The gene calls are TRBV25-1 and TRBJ1-4; 10 nucleotides line up with TRBD1. The CDR3 length is 17 residues. Germline lookup yields CDR1 MGHDK and CDR2 SYGVNS. V was clipped by 1 base and J by 3 bases; unmatched bases: 5. The CDR3 sequence: CASSEFTGQGANEKLFF. The DNA of the CDR3 is TGTGCCAGCAGTGAATTCACCGGACAGGGGGCTAATGAAAAACTGTTTTTT.